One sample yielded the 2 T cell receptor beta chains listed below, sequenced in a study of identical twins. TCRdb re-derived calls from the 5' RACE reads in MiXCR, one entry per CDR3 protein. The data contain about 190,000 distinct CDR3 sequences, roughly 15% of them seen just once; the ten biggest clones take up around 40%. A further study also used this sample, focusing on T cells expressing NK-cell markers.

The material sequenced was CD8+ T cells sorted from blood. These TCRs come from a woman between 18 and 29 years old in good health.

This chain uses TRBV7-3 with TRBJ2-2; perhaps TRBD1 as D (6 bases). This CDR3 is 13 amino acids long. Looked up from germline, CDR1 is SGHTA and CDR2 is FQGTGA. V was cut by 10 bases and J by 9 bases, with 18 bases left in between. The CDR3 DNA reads TGTGCCACCATGGGGGCGATCACACGGGAGCTGTTTTTT. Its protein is CATMGAITRELFF.

CDR3 protein: CASTLGAGELFF. The CDR3, as DNA: TGTGCCAGCACCCTTGGCGCCGGGGAGCTGTTTTTT. The chain employs TRBV6-2 or TRBV6-3 and TRBJ2-2, with D unclear. Germline assignment: CDR1 MNHEY and CDR2 SVGEGT. Trimming took off 7 bases at V and 6 bases at J, with 9 bases between the two ends. The CDR3 is 12 residues long.